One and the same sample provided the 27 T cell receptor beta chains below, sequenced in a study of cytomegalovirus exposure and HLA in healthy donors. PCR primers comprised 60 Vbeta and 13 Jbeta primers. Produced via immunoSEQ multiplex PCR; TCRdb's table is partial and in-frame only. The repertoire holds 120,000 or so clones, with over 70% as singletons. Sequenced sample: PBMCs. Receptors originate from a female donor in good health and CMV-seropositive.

Here the CDR3 DNA reads TGTGCCAGCAGTGAAGGGCCCTCCTCCTACGAGCAGTACTTC. It translates to CASSEGPSSYEQYF. This sequence joins TRBV6-1 and TRBJ2-7; D gene uncertain. Germline CDR1 reads MNHNS; CDR2 reads SASEGT. Trimming took 1 base from V and 0 from J, leaving 7 bases between them. The CDR3 covers 14 residues.

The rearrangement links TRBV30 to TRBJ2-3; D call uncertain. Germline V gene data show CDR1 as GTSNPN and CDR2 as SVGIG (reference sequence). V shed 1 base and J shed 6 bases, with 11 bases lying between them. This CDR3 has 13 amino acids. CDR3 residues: CAWSEQYRDTQYF. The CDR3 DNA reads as TGTGCCTGGAGTGAACAGTATAGGGATACGCAGTATTTT.

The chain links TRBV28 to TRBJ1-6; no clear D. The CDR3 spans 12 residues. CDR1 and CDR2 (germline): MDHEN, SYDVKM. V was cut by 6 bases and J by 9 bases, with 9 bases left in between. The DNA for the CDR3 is TGTGCCAGCAGAGAGGCCGTTTCACCCCTCCACTTT. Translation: CASREAVSPLHF.

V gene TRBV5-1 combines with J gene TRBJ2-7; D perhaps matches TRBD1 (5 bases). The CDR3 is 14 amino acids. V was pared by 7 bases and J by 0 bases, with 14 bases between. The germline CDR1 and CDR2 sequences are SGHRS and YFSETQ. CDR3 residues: CASSFMTDSYEQYF. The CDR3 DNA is TGCGCCAGCTCCTTTATGACAGACTCCTACGAGCAGTACTTC.

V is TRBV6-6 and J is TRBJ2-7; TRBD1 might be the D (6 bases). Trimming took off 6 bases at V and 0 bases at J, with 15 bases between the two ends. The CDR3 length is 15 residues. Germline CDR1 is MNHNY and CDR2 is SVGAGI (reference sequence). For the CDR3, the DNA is TGTGCCAGCAGCCTTCGTCAGGGGATCTCCTACGAGCAGTACTTC. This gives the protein CASSLRQGISYEQYF.

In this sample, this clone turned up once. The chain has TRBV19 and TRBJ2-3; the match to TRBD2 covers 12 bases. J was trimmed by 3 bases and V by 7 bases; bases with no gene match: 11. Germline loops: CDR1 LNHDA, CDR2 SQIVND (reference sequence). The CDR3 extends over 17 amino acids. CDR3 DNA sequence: TGTGCCAGTACCCCCCTAGCGGGGGGGGGTGAGACAGATACGCAGTATTTT. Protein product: CASTPLAGGGETDTQYF.

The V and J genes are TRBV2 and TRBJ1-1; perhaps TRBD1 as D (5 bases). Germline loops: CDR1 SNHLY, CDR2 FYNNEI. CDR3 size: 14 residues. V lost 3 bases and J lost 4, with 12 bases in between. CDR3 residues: CASSERGGSTEAFF. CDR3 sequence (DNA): TGTGCCAGCAGTGAGCGGGGGGGGAGCACTGAAGCTTTCTTT.

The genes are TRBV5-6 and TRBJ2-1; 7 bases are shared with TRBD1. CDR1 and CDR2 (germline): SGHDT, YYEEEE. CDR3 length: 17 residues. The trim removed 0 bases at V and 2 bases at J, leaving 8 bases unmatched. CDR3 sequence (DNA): TGTGCCAGCAGCTTGGATAAAGGACAGGCCACCTACAATGAGCAGTTCTTC. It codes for CASSLDKGQATYNEQFF.

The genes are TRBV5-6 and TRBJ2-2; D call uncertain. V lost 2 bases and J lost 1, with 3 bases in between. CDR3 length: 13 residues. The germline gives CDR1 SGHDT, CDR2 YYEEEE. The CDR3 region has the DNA TGTGCCAGCAGCTTCAGGAACACCGGGGAGCTGTTTTTT. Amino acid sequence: CASSFRNTGELFF.

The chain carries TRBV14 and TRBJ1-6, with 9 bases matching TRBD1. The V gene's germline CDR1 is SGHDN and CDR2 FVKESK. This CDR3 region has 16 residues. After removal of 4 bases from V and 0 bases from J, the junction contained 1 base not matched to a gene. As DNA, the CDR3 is TGTGCCAGCAGCCCGACAGGGGGCTCCTATAATTCACCCCTCCACTTT. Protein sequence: CASSPTGGSYNSPLHF.

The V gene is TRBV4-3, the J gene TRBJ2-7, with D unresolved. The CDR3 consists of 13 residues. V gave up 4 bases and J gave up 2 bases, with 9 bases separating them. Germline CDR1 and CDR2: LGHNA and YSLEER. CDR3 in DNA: TGCGCCAGCAGCCCTCAACTTACCTACGAGCAGTACTTC. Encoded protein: CASSPQLTYEQYF.

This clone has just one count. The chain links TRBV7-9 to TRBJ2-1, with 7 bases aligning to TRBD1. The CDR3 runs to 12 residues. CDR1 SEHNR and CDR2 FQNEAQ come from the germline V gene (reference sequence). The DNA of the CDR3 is TGTGCTCTTGGGGACAGTTACAATGAGCAGTTCTTC. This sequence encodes CALGDSYNEQFF.

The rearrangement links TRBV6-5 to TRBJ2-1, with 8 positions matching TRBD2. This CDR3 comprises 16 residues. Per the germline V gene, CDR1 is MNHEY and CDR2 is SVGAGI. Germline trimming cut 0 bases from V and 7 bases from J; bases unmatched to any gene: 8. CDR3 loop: CASSYSPGGGPNEQFF. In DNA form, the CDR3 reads TGTGCCAGCAGTTACTCCCCGGGCGGGGGGCCTAATGAGCAGTTCTTC.

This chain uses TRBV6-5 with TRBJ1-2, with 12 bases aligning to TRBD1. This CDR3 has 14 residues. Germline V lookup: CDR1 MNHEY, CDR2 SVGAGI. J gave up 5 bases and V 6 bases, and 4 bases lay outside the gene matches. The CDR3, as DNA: TGTGCCAGCAGAGGGACAGGGGGCACATATGGCTACACCTTC. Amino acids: CASRGTGGTYGYTF.

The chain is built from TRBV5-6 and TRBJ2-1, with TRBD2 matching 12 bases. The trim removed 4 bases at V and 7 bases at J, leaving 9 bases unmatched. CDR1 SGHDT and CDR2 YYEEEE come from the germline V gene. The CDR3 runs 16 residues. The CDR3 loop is CASSARPSGGANEQFF. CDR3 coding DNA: TGTGCCAGCAGCGCCAGACCTAGCGGGGGGGCAAATGAGCAGTTCTTC.

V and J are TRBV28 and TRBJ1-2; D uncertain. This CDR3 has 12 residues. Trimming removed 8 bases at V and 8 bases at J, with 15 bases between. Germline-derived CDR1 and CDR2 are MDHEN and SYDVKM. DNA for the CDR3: TGTGCCAGCGTTTCCCTTCAGAGGGGCTACACCTTC. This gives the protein CASVSLQRGYTF.

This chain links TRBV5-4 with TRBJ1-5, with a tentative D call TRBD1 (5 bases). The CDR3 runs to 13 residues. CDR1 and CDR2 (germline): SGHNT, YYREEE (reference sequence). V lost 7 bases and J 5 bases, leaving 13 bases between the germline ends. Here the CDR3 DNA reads TGTGCCAGCGCGACAGAGATAGATCAGCCCCAGCATTTT. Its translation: CASATEIDQPQHF.

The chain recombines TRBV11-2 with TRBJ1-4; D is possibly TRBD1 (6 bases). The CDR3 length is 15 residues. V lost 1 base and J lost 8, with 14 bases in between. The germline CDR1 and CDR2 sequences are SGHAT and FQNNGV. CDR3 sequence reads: CASSLGGQDSEKLFF. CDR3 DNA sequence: TGTGCCAGCAGCTTAGGGGGGCAGGATAGCGAAAAACTGTTTTTT.

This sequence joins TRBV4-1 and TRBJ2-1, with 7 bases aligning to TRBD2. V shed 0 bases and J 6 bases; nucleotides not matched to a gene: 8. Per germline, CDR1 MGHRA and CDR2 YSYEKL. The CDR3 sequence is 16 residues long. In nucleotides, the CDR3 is TGCGCCAGCAGCCAAGATCGTTCAGCGGGGACCAATGAGCAGTTCTTC. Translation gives CASSQDRSAGTNEQFF.

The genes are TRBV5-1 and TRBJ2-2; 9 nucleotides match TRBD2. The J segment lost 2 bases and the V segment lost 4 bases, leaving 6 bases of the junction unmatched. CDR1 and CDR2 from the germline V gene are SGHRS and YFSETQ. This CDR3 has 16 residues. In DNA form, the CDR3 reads TGCGCCAGCAGCACTGCAGCGGGGGGAAACACCGGGGAGCTGTTTTTT. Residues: CASSTAAGGNTGELFF.

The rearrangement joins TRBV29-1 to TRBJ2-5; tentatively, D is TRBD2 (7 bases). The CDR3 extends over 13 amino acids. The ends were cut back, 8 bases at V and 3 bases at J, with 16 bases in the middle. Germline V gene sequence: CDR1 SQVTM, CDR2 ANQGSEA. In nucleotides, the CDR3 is TGCAGCTCCCGACGGGGGGCCGAAGAGACCCAGTACTTC. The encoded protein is CSSRRGAEETQYF.

The CDR3 loop reads CSVARQGRVPYEQYF. The CDR3 DNA follows: TGCAGCGTTGCGAGACAGGGCCGAGTACCTTACGAGCAGTACTTC. The chain recombines TRBV29-1 with TRBJ2-7, with 7 bases aligning to TRBD1. Germline CDR1 and CDR2: SQVTM and ANQGSEA. The CDR3 has 15 residues. V was pared by 4 bases and J by 4 bases, with 13 bases of the junction left unmatched.

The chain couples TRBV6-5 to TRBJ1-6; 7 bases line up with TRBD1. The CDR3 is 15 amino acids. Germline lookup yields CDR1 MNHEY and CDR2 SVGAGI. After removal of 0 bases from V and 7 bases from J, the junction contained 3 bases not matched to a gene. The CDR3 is CASSYSTGVNSPLHF. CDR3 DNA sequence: TGTGCCAGCAGTTACTCTACAGGGGTAAATTCACCCCTCCACTTT.

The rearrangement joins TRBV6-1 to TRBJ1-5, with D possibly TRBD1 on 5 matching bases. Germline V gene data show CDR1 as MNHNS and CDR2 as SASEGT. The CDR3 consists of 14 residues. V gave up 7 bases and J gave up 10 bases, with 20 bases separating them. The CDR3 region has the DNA TGTGCCAGCAAGCCGGGACTGGCTCGAGGACCCCAGCATTTT. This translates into CASKPGLARGPQHF.

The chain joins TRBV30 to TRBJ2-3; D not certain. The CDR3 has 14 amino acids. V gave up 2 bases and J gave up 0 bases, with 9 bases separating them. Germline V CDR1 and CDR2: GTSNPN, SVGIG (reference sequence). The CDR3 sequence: CAWSQVVSTDTQYF. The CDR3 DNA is TGTGCCTGGAGTCAGGTGGTTAGCACAGATACGCAGTATTTT.

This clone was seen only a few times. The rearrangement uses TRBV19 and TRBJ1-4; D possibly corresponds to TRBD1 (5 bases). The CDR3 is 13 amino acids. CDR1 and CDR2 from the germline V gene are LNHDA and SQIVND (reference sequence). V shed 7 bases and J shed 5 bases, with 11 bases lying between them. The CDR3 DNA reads TGTGCCAGTACCGACAGCTGGAATGAAAAACTGTTTTTT. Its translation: CASTDSWNEKLFF.

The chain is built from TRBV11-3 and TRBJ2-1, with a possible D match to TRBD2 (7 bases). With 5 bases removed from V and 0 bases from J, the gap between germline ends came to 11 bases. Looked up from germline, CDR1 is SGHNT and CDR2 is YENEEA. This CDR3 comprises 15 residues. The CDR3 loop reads CASSPGGSSYNEQFF. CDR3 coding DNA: TGTGCCAGCAGCCCGGGGGGCAGCTCCTACAATGAGCAGTTCTTC.